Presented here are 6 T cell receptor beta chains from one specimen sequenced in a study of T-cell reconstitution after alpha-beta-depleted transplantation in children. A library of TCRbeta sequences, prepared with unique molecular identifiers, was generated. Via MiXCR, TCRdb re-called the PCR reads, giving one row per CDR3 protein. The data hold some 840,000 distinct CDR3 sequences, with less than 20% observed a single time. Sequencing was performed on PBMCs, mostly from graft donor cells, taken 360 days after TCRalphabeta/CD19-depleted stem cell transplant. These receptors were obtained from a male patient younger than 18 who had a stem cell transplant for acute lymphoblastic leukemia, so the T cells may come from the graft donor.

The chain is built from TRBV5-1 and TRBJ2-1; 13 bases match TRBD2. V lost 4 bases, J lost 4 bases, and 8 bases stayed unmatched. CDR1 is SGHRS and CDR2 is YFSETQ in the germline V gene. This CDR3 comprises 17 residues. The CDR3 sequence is CASSEGLAGRLYNEQFF. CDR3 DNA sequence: TGCGCCAGCAGCGAGGGACTAGCGGGACGTCTTTACAATGAGCAGTTCTTC.

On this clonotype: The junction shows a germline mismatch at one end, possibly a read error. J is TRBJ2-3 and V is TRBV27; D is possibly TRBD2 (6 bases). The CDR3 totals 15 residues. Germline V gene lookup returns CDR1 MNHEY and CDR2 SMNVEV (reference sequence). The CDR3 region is CANSFPGTSTDTQYF. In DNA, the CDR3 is TGTGCCAACAGTTTCCCCGGGACTAGCACAGATACGCAGTATTTT.

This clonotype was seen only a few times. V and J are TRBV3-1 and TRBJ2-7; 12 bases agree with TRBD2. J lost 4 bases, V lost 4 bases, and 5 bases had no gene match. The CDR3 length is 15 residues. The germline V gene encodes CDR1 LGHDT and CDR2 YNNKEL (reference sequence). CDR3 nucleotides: TGTGCCAGCAGCCCTCTAGCGGGAGGGAGGTACGAGCAGTACTTC. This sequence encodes CASSPLAGGRYEQYF.

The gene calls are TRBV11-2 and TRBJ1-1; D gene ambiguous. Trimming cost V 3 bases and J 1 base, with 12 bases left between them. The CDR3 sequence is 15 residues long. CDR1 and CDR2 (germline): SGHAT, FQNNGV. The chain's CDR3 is CASSFLLGKNTEAFF. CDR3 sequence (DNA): TGTGCCAGCAGCTTCTTATTAGGGAAGAACACTGAAGCTTTCTTT.

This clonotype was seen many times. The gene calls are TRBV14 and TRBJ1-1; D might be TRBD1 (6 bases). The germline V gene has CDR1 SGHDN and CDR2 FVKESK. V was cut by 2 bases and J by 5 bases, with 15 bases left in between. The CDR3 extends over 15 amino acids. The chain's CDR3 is CASSQYRARSTEAFF. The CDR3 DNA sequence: TGTGCCAGCAGCCAATACAGGGCTCGATCGACTGAAGCTTTCTTT.

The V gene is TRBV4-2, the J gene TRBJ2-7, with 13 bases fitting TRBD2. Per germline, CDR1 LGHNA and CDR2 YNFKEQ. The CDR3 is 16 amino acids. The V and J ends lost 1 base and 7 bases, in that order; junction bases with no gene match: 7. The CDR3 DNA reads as TGTGCCAGCAGCCAAGCCCGGACTAGCGGGAGTGGAGAGCAGTACTTC. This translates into CASSQARTSGSGEQYF.